The present T cell receptor (beta chain) was sequenced within a study of cytomegalovirus exposure and HLA in healthy donors. General study results and limits: Cytomegalovirus-associated status was assigned to more than 150 TCR beta chains. The finding came from a later analysis; first-cohort TCR clusters tended to co-occur in the 110 or so validation repertoires.

As concerns this clone: The antigen remains undetermined.

This table comes from immunoSEQ multiplex PCR, and its TCRdb copy is limited to in-frame clones, with some not included. The table shows approximately 71,000 clones, with 94% occurring only once. V shed 2 bases and J shed 5 bases, with 9 bases lying between them. The CDR3 spans 13 residues. Germline V gene data show CDR1 as MNHEY and CDR2 as SVGAGI. This receptor was identified in a woman between 18 and 29 years old in good health and CMV-seronegative. Source material: PBMCs. This chain links TRBV6-5 with TRBJ1-2; D remains ambiguous. The CDR3 is CASSYEGGYGYTF. The CDR3 DNA sequence: TGTGCCAGCAGTTACGAGGGTGGGTATGGCTACACCTTC.